This note documents a single T cell receptor (beta chain) sequence. Antigen: not known. This sample also contains other DNA sequences that code for the same CDR3. In germline, CDR1 is SGHAT, CDR2 FQNNGV. This CDR3 has 15 amino acids. V lost 1 base and J lost 2; bases outside the gene matches: 2. The sample comes from a study of shared clonotypes between healthy human individuals. General observations from the study: A limitation of the genetic and exposure-history diversity represented arose from few donors.

Per the original methods: Sequence data from immunoSEQ were junction-only and lacked quality scores; consequently, filtering differed. Sequencing was performed with immunoSEQ multiplex PCR; in TCRdb, only in-frame clones are kept and a portion is missing. Clone size and the V and J calls come from that table; the DNA yielded D and trimming. The repertoire holds more than 2 million clones, with roughly 96% as singletons. The sequence derives from a man younger than 35 in good health. Sequencing input: naive CD4+ T cells sorted from blood. Sample subset: CD45RA+ positively selected. The V gene is TRBV11-2, the J gene TRBJ2-7; 10 bases line up with TRBD1. CDR3 DNA: TGTGCCAGCAGCTTAGTGGGACAGGGGACCTACGAGCAGTACTTC. Translating it yields CASSLVGQGTYEQYF.